What follows are 18 T cell receptor beta chains derived from one specimen sequenced in a study of radiotherapy plus CTLA-4 blockade in lung cancer. Profiled with immunoSEQ multiplex PCR; TCRdb holds only in-frame clones, not every one. The repertoire includes about 38,000 clones, 86% of them detected once, and about 22% sits in the top ten. This sample comprised peripheral blood, obtained from a patient treated with radiotherapy plus ipilimumab. The receptors were sampled from a human donor with non-small cell lung cancer whose response to radiotherapy plus ipilimumab could not be evaluated.

This clone was seen just once. The genes are TRBV11-3 and TRBJ2-2, with a tentative D call TRBD2 (5 bases). V gave up 2 bases and J gave up 3 bases, with 10 bases separating them. The germline gives CDR1 SGHNT, CDR2 YENEEA. CDR3 size: 15 residues. In nucleotides, the CDR3 is TGTGCCAGCAGCTTATTCGAGGGTCACACCGGGGAGCTGTTTTTT. Translating it yields CASSLFEGHTGELFF.

The chain is built from TRBV5-1 and TRBJ2-1; TRBD1 matches at 9 bases. This CDR3 has 16 amino acids. V lost 0 bases to trimming and J lost 4 bases; unmatched junction nucleotides: 5. Per the germline V gene, CDR1 is SGHRS and CDR2 is YFSETQ. For the CDR3, the DNA is TGCGCCAGCAGCTTGGCACAGGGGGCAATGTACAATGAGCAGTTCTTC. Residues: CASSLAQGAMYNEQFF. The whole variable domain, filled in from reference TRBV5-1 and TRBJ2-1, reads KAGVTQTPRYLIKTRGQQVTLSCSPISGHRSVSWYQQTPGQGLQFLFEYFSETQRNKGNFPGRFSGRQFSNSRSEMNVSTLELGDSALYLCASSLAQGAMYNEQFFGPGTRLTVL.

This chain connects TRBV4-1 to TRBJ2-3, with TRBD1 as a possible D gene (6 bases). The germline V and J ends were trimmed by 3 bases and 0 bases, with 7 bases remaining between them. Germline assignment: CDR1 MGHRA and CDR2 YSYEKL. The CDR3 is 14 amino acids. CDR3 residues: CASSQGASTDTQYF. In nucleotides, the CDR3 is TGCGCCAGCAGCCAGGGGGCTAGCACAGATACGCAGTATTTT.

This chain joins TRBV5-1 and TRBJ2-3; D might be TRBD2 (6 bases). The germline V gene has CDR1 SGHRS and CDR2 YFSETQ. V lost 5 bases, J lost 0 bases, and 16 bases lay in between. The CDR3 runs to 16 residues. The CDR3 reads CASRQPSEPSTDTQYF. Written as DNA, the CDR3 is TGCGCCAGCAGACAACCTAGCGAACCTAGCACAGATACGCAGTATTTT.

The chain uses TRBV29-1 and TRBJ2-5; unclear D gene. The DNA end is a closer match to TRBJ2-7, so the J assignment may be wrong. This CDR3 spans 13 amino acids. Looked up from germline, CDR1 is SQVTM and CDR2 is ANQGSEA. CDR3 sequence: CSFRLGESYEQYF. The CDR3 nucleotides are TGCAGCTTTCGTTTAGGAGAATCCTACGAGCAGTACTTC.

V and J are TRBV10-1 and TRBJ2-2; TRBD1 matches at 11 bases. Trimming removed 5 bases from V and 4 bases from J; junction bases left unmatched: 6. The germline V gene encodes CDR1 WNHNN and CDR2 SYGVQD (reference sequence). The CDR3 consists of 16 residues. The CDR3 reads CASSQPGTGGTGELFF. In DNA, the CDR3 is TGCGCCAGCAGTCAGCCCGGGACAGGGGGCACCGGGGAGCTGTTTTTT.

V and J are TRBV19 and TRBJ2-7, with TRBD1 identical over 9 bases. This CDR3 is 15 amino acids long. Germline V lookup: CDR1 LNHDA, CDR2 SQIVND (reference sequence). V gave up 3 bases and J gave up 2 bases; unmatched junction bases: 5. CDR3 sequence (DNA): TGTGCCAGTAGTATCGGGACAGGGCCTACCTACGAGCAGTACTTC. This codes for CASSIGTGPTYEQYF.

This chain uses TRBV21-1 with TRBJ1-2. TRBV21-1 is labeled a pseudogene. CDR3 length equals 14 residues. CDR3 sequence (DNA): TGTGCCAGCAGCAAAGGCAGGGAGGACTATGGCTACACCTTC. Translating it yields CASSKGREDYGYTF.

Here the CDR3 DNA reads TGTGCCAGCAGCAACGACAGGGGGCAGTTCTTC. It codes for CASSNDRGQFF. The chain joins TRBV6-5 to TRBJ2-1; 8 bases agree with TRBD1. There are 11 residues in the CDR3. V lost 6 bases, J lost 12 bases, and 4 bases stayed unmatched. CDR1 is MNHEY, CDR2 SVGAGI, per germline.

The J gene is TRBJ1-1, the V gene TRBV19; TRBD1 matches at 7 bases. This CDR3 spans 14 amino acids. The V and J ends lost 3 bases and 0 bases, in that order; junction bases with no gene match: 1. CDR1 is LNHDA, CDR2 SQIVND, per germline (reference sequence). The CDR3 region is CASSMTGLNTEAFF. As DNA, the CDR3 is TGTGCCAGTAGTATGACAGGGCTGAACACTGAAGCTTTCTTT.

The chain joins TRBV2 to TRBJ2-3; the match to TRBD1 covers 7 bases. The germline V gene has CDR1 SNHLY and CDR2 FYNNEI. The length of the CDR3 is 16 residues. V was clipped by 3 bases and J by 0 bases; unmatched bases: 6. CDR3 in amino acids: CASSDDTGASTDTQYF. For the CDR3, the DNA is TGTGCCAGCAGTGATGACACAGGGGCTAGCACAGATACGCAGTATTTT.

The chain is built from TRBV28 and TRBJ1-6; TRBD1 aligns across 11 bases. The CDR3 extends over 16 amino acids. V lost 6 bases, J lost 6 bases, and 7 bases stayed unmatched. CDR1 is MDHEN and CDR2 is SYDVKM in the germline V gene. The CDR3, as DNA: TGTGCCAGCAGACCGGGACAGGGGGAGGGTAATTCACCCCTCCACTTT. Its protein product is CASRPGQGEGNSPLHF.

The chain employs TRBV2 and TRBJ1-1, with D uncertain. This CDR3 region has 13 residues. Looked up from germline, CDR1 is SNHLY and CDR2 is FYNNEI. Trimming removed 6 bases at V and 0 bases at J, with 8 bases between. CDR3 coding DNA: TGTGCCAGCAGCCTGCAGTTGAACACTGAAGCTTTCTTT. This encodes CASSLQLNTEAFF. The complete variable domain, with remaining parts taken from reference TRBV2 and TRBJ1-1, reads EPEVTQTPSHQVTQMGQEVILRCVPISNHLYFYWYRQILGQKVEFLVSFYNNEISEKSEIFDDQFSVERPDGSNFTLKIRSTKLEDSAMYFCASSLQLNTEAFFGQGTRLTVV.

The chain recombines TRBV29-1 with TRBJ2-7; no clear D gene. There are 10 residues in the CDR3. Germline V gene data show CDR1 as SQVTM and CDR2 as ANQGSEA. Trimming removed 5 bases at V and 0 bases at J, with 2 bases between. The CDR3 coding sequence is TGCAGCGTTCGCTCCTACGAGCAGTACTTC. It specifies CSVRSYEQYF.

This chain links TRBV6-1 with TRBJ2-7; D might be TRBD1 (6 bases). CDR3 length: 12 amino acids. Germline V gene lookup returns CDR1 MNHNS and CDR2 SASEGT. Trimming took 8 bases from V and 6 from J, leaving 14 bases between them. CDR3 bases: TGTGCCAGCGGAATTCGCAGGGGCGAGCAGTACTTC. Protein: CASGIRRGEQYF.

The chain uses TRBV4-2 and TRBJ2-2; D possibly corresponds to TRBD2 (5 bases). This CDR3 spans 14 amino acids. Trimming removed 3 bases at V and 7 bases at J, with 12 bases between. Germline CDR1 LGHNA, CDR2 YNFKEQ. Written as DNA, the CDR3 is TGTGCCAGCAGCCACACGAGCGGTAACGGGGAGCTGTTTTTT. Translating gives CASSHTSGNGELFF.

The chain employs TRBV2 and TRBJ2-2, with 12 bases matching TRBD2. This CDR3 is built from 15 residues. Per germline, CDR1 SNHLY and CDR2 FYNNEI. With V trimmed by 6 bases and J by 5 bases, 4 bases remained unmatched. CDR3 region: CASSSTSGGTGELFF. The CDR3 region has the DNA TGTGCCAGCAGCTCCACTAGCGGGGGGACCGGGGAGCTGTTTTTT.

This chain links TRBV25-1 with TRBJ2-2; 11 bases map to TRBD1. The CDR3 extends over 16 amino acids. The germline V gene has CDR1 MGHDK and CDR2 SYGVNS. V shed 8 bases, J shed 6 bases, and the junction held 11 bases outside the gene matches. In DNA, the CDR3 is TGTGCCAGCCGACCCAGCGGACAGGGGGCGGCCGGGGAGCTGTTTTTT. Translation gives CASRPSGQGAAGELFF.